The 15 T cell receptor beta chains below all came from one sample that was sequenced in a study of technical replicates of blood from several donors. Repertoires were generated with immunoSEQ multiplex PCR, while TCRdb's copy carries only in-frame clones and drops some. Of about 60,000 clones in the sample, 85% to 90% were seen once. The material sequenced was PBMCs. The receptors come from a human donor in good health. Some clones in this sample may be carry-over from other donors' samples.

V is TRBV11-2 and J is TRBJ2-7, with 10 bases identical to TRBD1. The junction had 7 bases not matched to a gene; V was cut back by 1 base and J by 1 base. The length of the CDR3 is 17 residues. CDR1 SGHAT and CDR2 FQNNGV come from the germline V gene. The CDR3 bases are TGTGCCAGCAGCTTAGCGAGGGACAGGGGTATTTCCTACGAGCAGTACTTC. Amino acid sequence: CASSLARDRGISYEQYF.

This chain uses TRBV5-1 with TRBJ2-2; a possible D gene is TRBD1 (6 bases). Trimming pared 6 bases from V and 7 bases from J, leaving 13 bases between. This CDR3 has 13 amino acids. Germline V lookup: CDR1 SGHRS, CDR2 YFSETQ. The CDR3 DNA follows: TGCGCCAGCAACCAGGGGATTGACGGGGAGCTGTTTTTT. Protein sequence: CASNQGIDGELFF.

This chain connects TRBV10-3 to TRBJ1-6, with D possibly matching TRBD1 (6 bases). This CDR3 is built from 17 residues. From germline, CDR1 is ENHRY and CDR2 SYGVKD. V gave up 6 bases and J gave up 6 bases, with 21 bases separating them. As DNA, the CDR3 is TGTGCCATCAGCTTAAGGCAGGACAGAGAGTCTAATTCACCCCTCCACTTT. Translated: CAISLRQDRESNSPLHF.

This clone was detected only once. The chain is built from TRBV4-1 and TRBJ2-1, with D perhaps TRBD2 (6 bases). Trimming shortened V by 3 bases and J by 7 bases, and 16 bases separated the two germline ends. Germline CDR1 is MGHRA and CDR2 is YSYEKL. The CDR3 totals 15 residues. In DNA form, the CDR3 reads TGCGCCAGCAGCCAGCCCGTATGGCGGGGTAATGAGCAGTTCTTC. It yields the protein CASSQPVWRGNEQFF.

This clone has just one count. This chain links TRBV5-1 with TRBJ2-4; 13 positions agree with TRBD2. J lost 7 bases, V lost 7 bases, and 8 bases had no gene match. Germline V gene lookup returns CDR1 SGHRS and CDR2 YFSETQ. The CDR3 consists of 15 residues. CDR3 in amino acids: CASGAGLAGVNIQYF. The CDR3 nucleotides read TGCGCCAGCGGGGCCGGACTAGCGGGAGTTAACATTCAGTACTTC.

The chain carries TRBV2 and TRBJ1-5; 7 bases map to TRBD1. CDR1 is SNHLY, CDR2 FYNNEI, per germline. This CDR3 is built from 16 residues. V gave up 6 bases and J gave up 0 bases; unmatched junction bases: 8. The CDR3 region is CASRVDRVHSNQPQHF. The CDR3 DNA sequence: TGTGCCAGCAGGGTTGACAGGGTCCATAGCAATCAGCCCCAGCATTTT.

V and J are TRBV7-3 and TRBJ2-1; possible D gene TRBD2, 5 bases. CDR1 SGHTA and CDR2 FQGTGA come from the germline V gene. Trimming removed 3 bases at V and 5 bases at J, with 11 bases between. The CDR3 loop spans 14 amino acids. The CDR3 DNA is TGTGCCAGCAGCTTCAATGTGCGGGACAATGAGCAGTTCTTC. It is translated as CASSFNVRDNEQFF.

This clone was counted between two and nine times. The rearrangement links TRBV30 to TRBJ1-2; D remains ambiguous. This CDR3 spans 13 amino acids. Looked up from germline, CDR1 is GTSNPN and CDR2 is SVGIG (reference sequence). Trimming removed 2 bases at V and 4 bases at J, with 11 bases between. CDR3 coding DNA: TGTGCCTGGAGTTTGGAGAGGTCCTATGGCTACACCTTC. It is translated as CAWSLERSYGYTF.

The V gene is TRBV6-1, the J gene TRBJ1-1; D is unresolved. V dropped 6 bases and J dropped 0 bases, with 8 bases sitting between them. This CDR3 is 13 amino acids long. From germline, CDR1 is MNHNS and CDR2 SASEGT. CDR3 bases: TGTGCCAGCAGGAGACATTTGAACACTGAAGCTTTCTTT. Encoded protein: CASRRHLNTEAFF.

This clone has a single count. J is TRBJ2-1 and V is TRBV5-4, with TRBD2 matching 16 bases. CDR1 is SGHNT and CDR2 is YYREEE in the germline V gene (reference sequence). The length of the CDR3 is 16 residues. V was pared by 4 bases and J by 7 bases, with 5 bases of the junction left unmatched. The CDR3 reads CASSLGLAGGVNEQFF. CDR3 bases: TGTGCCAGCAGCCTGGGACTAGCGGGGGGGGTGAATGAGCAGTTCTTC. Supplemented by reference TRBV5-4 and TRBJ2-1, the full variable domain reads ETGVTQSPTHLIKTRGQQVTLRCSSQSGHNTVSWYQQALGQGPQFIFQYYREEENGRGNFPPRFSGLQFPNYSSELNVNALELDDSALYLCASSLGLAGGVNEQFFGPGTRLTVL.

The chain recombines TRBV9 with TRBJ1-4; D might be TRBD1 (5 bases). This CDR3 region has 14 residues. Germline V gives CDR1 SGDLS, CDR2 YYNGEE. Between the trimmed V and J ends, which lost 1 base and 6 bases, there was a span of 10 bases. CDR3 sequence reads: CASSVRGWDEKLFF. CDR3 coding DNA: TGTGCCAGCAGCGTAAGGGGTTGGGATGAAAAACTGTTTTTT.

The chain joins TRBV4-3 to TRBJ2-1, with 13 bases that match TRBD2. Germline CDR1 LGHNA, CDR2 YSLEER. The CDR3 spans 15 residues. The ends lost 6 bases at V and 8 bases at J; junction bases unmatched: 7. The CDR3 here is CASSRTSGRVDEQFF. The CDR3 DNA reads as TGCGCCAGCAGTCGAACTAGCGGGAGGGTGGATGAGCAGTTCTTC.

This chain connects TRBV9 to TRBJ2-7; 8 bases align to TRBD2. This CDR3 is 15 amino acids long. The J segment lost 4 bases and the V segment lost 0 bases, leaving 6 bases of the junction unmatched. Germline CDR1 SGDLS, CDR2 YYNGEE. This chain's CDR3 is CASSVGRGVQYEQYF. The CDR3 bases are TGTGCCAGCAGCGTAGGGCGGGGGGTACAGTACGAGCAGTACTTC.

V gene TRBV6-6 combines with J gene TRBJ1-4, with a tentative D call TRBD1 (5 bases). Per germline, CDR1 MNHNY and CDR2 SVGAGI (reference sequence). The germline V and J ends were trimmed by 1 base and 4 bases, with 7 bases remaining between them. The CDR3 has 14 residues. CDR3 amino acids: CASSYLGGNEKLFF. As DNA, the CDR3 is TGTGCCAGCAGTTACTTGGGGGGTAATGAAAAACTGTTTTTT.

This chain links TRBV9 with TRBJ1-2; D unclear. This CDR3 is 15 amino acids long. Germline assignment: CDR1 SGDLS and CDR2 YYNGEE. V lost 0 bases and J lost 5, with 14 bases in between. The CDR3: CASSVDPGGSYGYTF. As DNA, the CDR3 is TGTGCCAGCAGCGTAGACCCAGGAGGAAGTTATGGCTACACCTTC.